This entry lists 25 T cell receptor beta chains sequenced from one sample in a study of CD8+CD57+ T cells in acquired aplastic anemia. By flow cytometry, patients selected for sequencing had shown an expansion of CD8+CD57+ cells. Genomic DNA served as template for TCR beta VDJ and CDR3 profiling. TCRdb re-called the reads through MiXCR, storing one row per CDR3 protein. Counted here are under 200,000 distinct CDR3 sequences, 40% to 60% occurring once; the ten biggest clones make up 25% to 35%. Sequences were obtained from sorted CD4+, CD8+, or CD8+CD57+ T cells (not recorded which) from PBMCs. The receptors originated from a human donor with aplastic anemia.

The chain uses TRBV7-9 and TRBJ1-1; D gene ambiguous. The CDR3 consists of 13 residues. Germline V gene data show CDR1 as SEHNR and CDR2 as FQNEAQ (reference sequence). V was pared by 4 bases and J by 7 bases, with 13 bases between. The CDR3 loop reads CASSSWTENEAFF. In DNA form, the CDR3 reads TGTGCCAGCAGCTCCTGGACGGAGAATGAAGCTTTCTTT. The full variable domain, in which reference TRBV7-9 and TRBJ1-1 provide the parts outside the CDR3, is DTGVSQNPRHKITKRGQNVTFRCDPISEHNRLYWYRQTLGQGPEFLTYFQNEAQLEKSRLLSDRFSAERPKGSFSTLEIQRTEQGDSAMYLCASSSWTENEAFFGQGTRLTVV.

This clonotype was picked up one time. At one of its ends the junction is not consistent with the germline gene, which may arise from a read error. The rearrangement joins TRBV10-3 to TRBJ2-7; 11 positions agree with TRBD2. This CDR3 has 15 residues. Germline assignment: CDR1 ENHRY and CDR2 SYGVKD. CDR3 coding DNA: TGTGCCAGCAGTGAATTTGCTAGCGGGAGGTACGAGCAGTACTTC. Residues: CASSEFASGRYEQYF.

This clonotype was observed at least ten times. The CDR3 sequence is CASSNIAGGPYNEQFF. For the CDR3, the DNA is TGTGCCAGCAGCAATATAGCGGGAGGGCCCTACAATGAGCAGTTCTTC. The chain couples TRBV7-9 to TRBJ2-1; 11 bases fit TRBD2. Germline V gene data show CDR1 as SEHNR and CDR2 as FQNEAQ (reference sequence). Trimming at V came to 5 bases and at J to 2 bases, leaving 5 bases not matched to a gene. This CDR3 is built from 16 residues.

The chain joins TRBV10-2 to TRBJ1-2; a possible D gene is TRBD1 (5 bases). V was pared by 2 bases and J by 4 bases, with 17 bases between. CDR3 length: 16 residues. Per germline, CDR1 WSHSY and CDR2 SAAADI. The CDR3 region has the DNA TGCGCCAGCAGTGAGCCAACCTCAAGACAGTCCTATGGCTACACCTTC. Residues: CASSEPTSRQSYGYTF.

With respect to this clonotype: At one end, the junction sequence differs from germline, possibly due to a read error. The genes are TRBV10-3 and TRBJ1-4; D is ambiguous. This CDR3 spans 15 amino acids. From germline, CDR1 is ENHRY and CDR2 SYGVKD. The CDR3 protein is CASSYPEATNEKLFF. DNA for the CDR3: TGTGCCAGCAGTTACCCGGAGGCAACTAATGAAAAACTGTTTTTT.

This clonotype has more than one count but fewer than ten. The V gene is TRBV18, the J gene TRBJ1-4, with D hard to call. CDR1 is KGHSH and CDR2 is LQKENI in the germline V gene. Trimming stripped 6 bases from V and 0 bases from J, with 11 bases between. This CDR3 has 15 amino acids. The CDR3 here is CASSQGSPTNEKLFF. In DNA, the CDR3 is TGTGCCAGCTCCCAAGGATCCCCAACTAATGAAAAACTGTTTTTT.

This clonotype showed up many times. The J gene is TRBJ1-2, the V gene TRBV13; 7 positions agree with TRBD1. This CDR3 has 14 residues. Germline V gene lookup returns CDR1 PRHDT and CDR2 FYEKMQ (reference sequence). With 2 bases clipped from V and 4 bases from J, the junction kept 4 bases outside the gene matches. The CDR3 nucleotides are TGTGCCAGCAGCTTATCGGGACAGCCCTATGGCTACACCTTC. The encoded protein is CASSLSGQPYGYTF.

As to this clonotype: A much bigger clone sits one base away, suggesting this may be a read error. This chain connects TRBV5-1 to TRBJ2-1, with TRBD1 identical over 9 bases. The CDR3 is 15 residues long. Germline V CDR1 and CDR2: SGHRS, YFSETQ. As DNA, the CDR3 is TGCGCCAGCAGCGAGACCGGGACAGGGTACAATGAGCGGTTCTTC. It is translated as CASSETGTGYNERFF. Together with reference TRBV5-1 and TRBJ2-1, the CDR3 gives the full variable domain: KAGVTQTPRYLIKTRGQQVTLSCSPISGHRSVSWYQQTPGQGLQFLFEYFSETQRNKGNFPGRFSGRQFSNSRSEMNVSTLELGDSALYLCASSETGTGYNERFFGPGTRLTVL.

This clonotype came up many times. V is TRBV25-1 and J is TRBJ2-7; 16 nucleotides match TRBD2. J gave up 5 bases and V 6 bases, and 7 bases lay outside the gene matches. This CDR3 is built from 16 residues. CDR1 is MGHDK, CDR2 SYGVNS, per germline. The CDR3 reads CASRSGTSGRAHEQYF. The CDR3 coding sequence is TGTGCCAGCAGATCCGGGACTAGCGGGAGGGCGCACGAGCAGTACTTC.

This clonotype was recorded many times. The chain has TRBV7-9 and TRBJ2-7; 13 nucleotides agree with TRBD2. The CDR3 covers 17 residues. Germline CDR1 SEHNR, CDR2 FQNEAQ (reference sequence). V was pared by 4 bases and J by 2 bases, with 8 bases of the junction left unmatched. The CDR3 DNA reads TGTGCCAGCAGCTCAGGACTAGCGGGAGCGAAAACCTACGAGCAGTACTTC. Amino acids: CASSSGLAGAKTYEQYF.

In regard to this clonotype: This may be a read error: a much more frequent sequence differs by one nucleotide. This sequence joins TRBV4-1 and TRBJ1-1; 7 positions match TRBD1. With V trimmed by 8 bases and J by 1 base, 10 bases remained unmatched. The germline CDR1 and CDR2 sequences are MGHRA and YSYEKL. There are 15 residues in the CDR3. CDR3 amino acids: CASGHQAGGNTEAFF. The CDR3 region has the DNA TGCGCCAGCGGACACCAGGCAGGGGGGAACACTGAAGCTTTCTTT.

This clonotype was found many times. The CDR3: CASSQVLAREETQYF. CDR3 DNA: TGTGCCAGCAGCCAAGTATTGGCTAGAGAAGAGACCCAGTACTTC. V usage is TRBV16 and J usage is TRBJ2-5; D uncertain. Germline CDR1 KGHSY, CDR2 FQNENV. V was cut by 2 bases and J by 3 bases, with 13 bases left in between. The CDR3 covers 15 residues.

The J gene is TRBJ1-2, the V gene TRBV6-1; no definite D call. CDR1 and CDR2 (germline): MNHNS, SASEGT. This CDR3 comprises 12 residues. V gave up 6 bases and J gave up 1 base, with 6 bases separating them. CDR3 residues: CASRVDNYGYTF. The CDR3 DNA is TGTGCCAGCAGAGTGGATAACTATGGCTACACCTTC.

The chain joins TRBV20-1 to TRBJ2-7; 8 bases are a match to TRBD2. In germline, CDR1 is DFQATT, CDR2 SNEGSKA (reference sequence). J lost 9 bases, V lost 1 base, and 17 bases had no gene match. The CDR3 length is 16 residues. For the CDR3, the DNA is TGCAGTGCTAGAGCAACCGGGACGGTAATTACTAGCGGGCAGTACTTC. It codes for CSARATGTVITSGQYF.

This clonotype showed up many times. The V call is TRBV14, the J call TRBJ2-7, with D perhaps TRBD1 or TRBD2 (6 bases each). Germline assignment: CDR1 SGHDN and CDR2 FVKESK. This CDR3 spans 15 amino acids. With 4 bases removed from V and 5 bases from J, the gap between germline ends came to 18 bases. The CDR3 sequence: CASSLGPGAIDEQYF. CDR3 bases: TGTGCCAGCAGCCTCGGGCCGGGGGCGATCGACGAGCAGTACTTC.

For the CDR3, the DNA is TGTGCCAGCAGCGCCCGGGCCAACTTAAATCAGCCCCAGCATTTT. Translation gives CASSARANLNQPQHF. The chain has TRBV9 and TRBJ1-5; no clear D gene. Trimming pared 3 bases from V and 4 bases from J, leaving 14 bases between. Germline V gives CDR1 SGDLS, CDR2 YYNGEE. This CDR3 is 15 amino acids long.

This clonotype came up many times. The chain links TRBV5-1 to TRBJ1-1; D is uncertain. This CDR3 contains 11 residues. Germline V gene sequence: CDR1 SGHRS, CDR2 YFSETQ. The V and J ends lost 4 bases and 7 bases respectively, with 8 bases between them. This CDR3 is CASSHSGEAFF. Here the CDR3 DNA reads TGCGCCAGCAGCCATAGCGGTGAAGCTTTCTTT.

The chain links TRBV24-1 to TRBJ2-1; 7 bases match TRBD1. V shed 2 bases, J shed 9 bases, and the junction held 6 bases outside the gene matches. The CDR3 contains 14 residues. Per germline, CDR1 KGHDR and CDR2 SFDVKD. CDR3 sequence reads: CATSDSGTDFEQFF. For the CDR3, the DNA is TGTGCCACCAGTGATTCCGGGACAGACTTTGAGCAGTTCTTC.

The genes are TRBV7-8 and TRBJ2-2; D gene unclear. CDR3 size: 15 residues. V was cut by 0 bases and J by 1 base, with 6 bases left in between. Germline V gene lookup returns CDR1 SGHVS and CDR2 FQNEAQ. The CDR3 sequence: CASSLALGNTGELFF. CDR3 sequence (DNA): TGTGCCAGCAGCTTAGCCTTAGGGAACACCGGGGAGCTGTTTTTT.

There are many counts of this clonotype. V is TRBV29-1 and J is TRBJ2-1; D is possibly TRBD1 (6 bases). This CDR3 contains 14 residues. Germline loops: CDR1 SQVTM, CDR2 ANQGSEA. Trimming shortened V by 6 bases and J by 0 bases, and 12 bases separated the two germline ends. Written as DNA, the CDR3 is TGCAGCGTGCTGGACAGTTTCTCCTACAATGAGCAGTTCTTC. Encoded protein: CSVLDSFSYNEQFF.

The chain employs TRBV29-1 and TRBJ2-1; the D is unclear. Trimming left V 4 bases short and J 5 bases short, with 9 bases between. The germline CDR1 and CDR2 sequences are SQVTM and ANQGSEA. CDR3 length: 12 amino acids. CDR3 nucleotide sequence: TGCAGCGTTGTAGGCAGAAACAATGAGCAGTTCTTC. Translating gives CSVVGRNNEQFF.

This clonotype was observed a few times. The chain has TRBV7-9 and TRBJ1-1; the D gene is possibly TRBD1 (6 bases). CDR1 and CDR2 (germline): SEHNR, FQNEAQ (reference sequence). This CDR3 contains 12 residues. V lost 11 bases and J 2 bases, leaving 12 bases between the germline ends. CDR3 coding DNA: TGTGCCTGCGGACAGCCCAACACTGAAGCTTTCTTT. Its translation: CACGQPNTEAFF.

On this clonotype: This sequence may be a read error, since a much larger clone differs from it by one base. CDR3 sequence: CASSYNSNQAQHF. DNA for the CDR3: TGTGCCAGCAGTTACAATAGCAATCAGGCCCAGCATTTT. The rearrangement links TRBV6-5 to TRBJ1-5; D gene uncertain. Germline CDR1 and CDR2: MNHEY and SVGAGI. The CDR3 spans 13 residues.

V gene TRBV20-1 combines with J gene TRBJ1-5, with TRBD1 matching over 7 bases. With V trimmed by 4 bases and J by 0 bases, 6 bases remained unmatched. The CDR3 sequence is 15 residues long. The germline V gene has CDR1 DFQATT and CDR2 SNEGSKA (reference sequence). This CDR3 reads CSATDRTYSNQPQHF. The DNA for the CDR3 is TGCAGTGCTACGGACAGGACTTATAGCAATCAGCCCCAGCATTTT.

At least ten counts were recorded for this clonotype. The rearrangement joins TRBV5-6 to TRBJ2-7; TRBD2 might be the D (5 bases). This CDR3 is 14 amino acids long. Germline assignment: CDR1 SGHDT and CDR2 YYEEEE. Between the trimmed V and J ends, which lost 2 bases and 3 bases, there was a span of 12 bases. CDR3 amino acids: CASSFGVSIYEQYF. DNA for the CDR3: TGTGCCAGCAGCTTCGGGGTATCAATCTACGAGCAGTACTTC. Filled out from reference TRBV5-6 and TRBJ2-7, the complete variable domain reads DAGVTQSPTHLIKTRGQQVTLRCSPKSGHDTVSWYQQALGQGPQFIFQYYEEEERQRGNFPDRFSGHQFPNYSSELNVNALLLGDSALYLCASSFGVSIYEQYFGPGTRLTVT.